Listed below are T cell receptor beta chains from one sample, sequenced in a study of cytomegalovirus exposure and HLA in healthy donors. Some clones are missing from TCRdb's copy, which holds only in-frame ones; the method was immunoSEQ multiplex PCR. Of 100,000 to 150,000 clones listed, roughly 86% are singletons. The specimen was PBMCs. The receptor source for this set is a man younger than 35 in good health and CMV-seronegative. Each CDR3 is given with its conserved first and last residue. D genes are given only for firm matches. Size is omitted from some rows. Given values are once, few, many or a class for expanded clones.

clone size: NA
J gene: TRBJ2-7
D gene: NA
V gene: TRBV7-9
CDR3 protein: CASSYTPGEQYF
CDR3 DNA: TGTGCCAGCAGCTACACCCCCGGGGAGCAGTACTTC

clone size: NA
J gene: TRBJ2-7
D gene: NA
V gene: TRBV21-1
CDR3 protein: CASSTGGGWDEQYF
CDR3 DNA: TGTGCCAGCAGTACAGGGGGCGGTTGGGACGAGCAGTACTTC

clone size: few
J gene: TRBJ2-1
D gene: TRBD2
V gene: TRBV5-6
CDR3 protein: CASSPGLAGRNEQFF
CDR3 DNA: TGTGCCAGCAGCCCGGGACTAGCGGGTCGAAATGAGCAGTTCTTC

clone size: NA
J gene: TRBJ2-3
D gene: NA
V gene: TRBV18
CDR3 protein: CASSPPSTRDTQYF
CDR3 DNA: TGTGCCAGCTCACCACCGTCCACTAGAGATACGCAGTATTTT

clone size: NA
J gene: TRBJ1-1
D gene: NA
V gene: TRBV5-6
CDR3 protein: CASSLGGSTEAFF
CDR3 DNA: TGTGCCAGCAGCTTGGGAGGGTCCACTGAAGCTTTCTTT

clone size: NA
J gene: TRBJ2-5
D gene: NA
V gene: TRBV5-1
CDR3 protein: CASSLEAAQRETQYF
CDR3 DNA: TGCGCCAGCAGCTTGGAGGCCGCCCAGCGGGAGACCCAGTACTTC

clone size: NA
J gene: TRBJ2-1
D gene: NA
V gene: TRBV5-1
CDR3 protein: CASASNSVNEQFF
CDR3 DNA: TGCGCCAGCGCCAGTAATAGCGTCAATGAGCAGTTCTTC

clone size: NA
J gene: TRBJ2-2
D gene: TRBD2
V gene: TRBV6-6
CDR3 protein: CASSYLAGENTGELFF
CDR3 DNA: TGTGCCAGCAGTTACCTAGCGGGGGAGAACACCGGGGAGCTGTTTTTT

clone size: NA
J gene: TRBJ2-5
D gene: NA
V gene: TRBV9
CDR3 protein: CASSVDNQETQYF
CDR3 DNA: TGTGCCAGCAGCGTTGACAACCAAGAGACCCAGTACTTC

clone size: NA
J gene: TRBJ1-2
D gene: NA
V gene: TRBV30
CDR3 protein: CAWSRGGDGYTF
CDR3 DNA: TGTGCCTGGAGTCGAGGTGGAGATGGCTACACCTTC

clone size: NA
J gene: TRBJ2-1
D gene: NA
V gene: TRBV7-5
CDR3 protein: CARSIRGNEQFF
CDR3 DNA: TGTGCCAGAAGTATTCGGGGGAATGAGCAGTTCTTC

clone size: many
J gene: TRBJ1-6
D gene: NA
V gene: TRBV19
CDR3 protein: CASSPRQDSPLHF
CDR3 DNA: TGTGCCAGTAGTCCCAGACAGGATTCACCCCTCCACTTT

clone size: once
J gene: TRBJ2-7
D gene: NA
V gene: TRBV9
CDR3 protein: CASSVLEGREQYF
CDR3 DNA: TGTGCCAGCAGCGTATTGGAGGGACGCGAGCAGTACTTC

clone size: once
J gene: TRBJ2-7
D gene: NA
V gene: TRBV6-1
CDR3 protein: CASSEDSLAEQYF
CDR3 DNA: TGTGCCAGCAGTGAAGACTCCCTCGCCGAGCAGTACTTC

clone size: few
J gene: TRBJ1-1
D gene: NA
V gene: TRBV20-1
CDR3 protein: CSATGDTEAFF
CDR3 DNA: TGCAGTGCTACCGGGGACACTGAAGCTTTCTTT

clone size: NA
J gene: TRBJ1-1
D gene: TRBD1
V gene: TRBV30
CDR3 protein: CAWSRGGQGVGEAFF
CDR3 DNA: TGTGCCTGGAGTCGTGGAGGACAGGGGGTTGGTGAAGCTTTCTTT

clone size: NA
J gene: TRBJ2-1
D gene: TRBD2
V gene: TRBV27
CDR3 protein: CASSSPSGSGSEQFF
CDR3 DNA: TGTGCCAGCAGTTCTCCCAGCGGGAGTGGGAGTGAGCAGTTCTTC